Each of the 18 T cell receptor beta chains below was sequenced from the same sample in a study of T cells in Graves' hyperthyroidism and ophthalmopathy. Authors of the study amplified TCR beta CDR3 regions from RNA transcripts. TCR CDR3 underwent first-round RT-PCR with the HTBI primer set. From the multiplex PCR reads, TCRdb called clonotypes with MiXCR, one entry per CDR3 protein. The sample lists 650,000 to 800,000 distinct CDR3 sequences, less than 45% occurring once. The sample comprised peripheral blood or thyroid tissue (not recorded which). The receptors come from an adult man with Graves' disease, either hyperthyroidism or ophthalmopathy (not recorded which).

V gene TRBV6-6 combines with J gene TRBJ2-2; TRBD1 aligns across 7 bases. V lost 6 bases, J lost 1 base, and 5 bases stayed unmatched. There are 15 residues in the CDR3. The V gene's germline CDR1 is MNHNY and CDR2 SVGAGI (reference sequence). DNA of the CDR3: TGTGCCAGCAGGCCTAACAGGGGGAACACCGGGGAGCTGTTTTTT. It codes for CASRPNRGNTGELFF.

V usage is TRBV10-3 and J usage is TRBJ2-7; a possible D gene is TRBD1 (6 bases). Germline V gene data show CDR1 as ENHRY and CDR2 as SYGVKD. The CDR3 is made up of 16 amino acids. The V gene lost 4 bases and the J gene lost 10 bases, with 26 bases spanning the gap. The CDR3 protein is CAISADRRRGNQPQYF. The CDR3 region has the DNA TGTGCCATCAGTGCTGACAGGAGGAGAGGCAATCAGCCCCAGTACTTC.

This clonotype has more than one count but fewer than ten. This chain links TRBV7-2 with TRBJ2-7; tentative D call: TRBD1 (5 bases). The V gene lost 1 base and the J gene lost 5 bases, with 12 bases spanning the gap. Germline CDR1 reads SGHTA; CDR2 reads FQGNSA. CDR3 length: 14 amino acids. The CDR3 DNA sequence: TGTGCCAGCAGCTTAGACAGGAGCTCTCACGAGCAGTACTTC. This encodes CASSLDRSSHEQYF.

The CDR3 DNA reads as TGTGCCAGCAGCCTCACAGGGTCCGGTTCACCCCTCCACTTT. Its translation is CASSLTGSGSPLHF. This chain connects TRBV7-9 to TRBJ1-6; the D gene is possibly TRBD1 (6 bases). The CDR3 covers 14 residues. Trimming pared 5 bases from V and 9 bases from J, leaving 14 bases between. Germline CDR1 and CDR2: SEHNR and FQNEAQ (reference sequence).

This clonotype came up once. The gene calls are TRBV20-1 and TRBJ1-3; TRBD1 aligns across 8 bases. This CDR3 spans 14 amino acids. Trimming removed 5 bases from V and 15 bases from J; junction bases left unmatched: 18. Germline CDR1 is DFQATT and CDR2 is SNEGSKA (reference sequence). CDR3 region: CSADPGQGHSPGYF. CDR3 nucleotide sequence: TGCAGTGCTGACCCCGGACAGGGCCACAGCCCGGGATATTTT.

As for this clonotype: The junction departs from the called germline gene at one end, perhaps through a read error. The chain combines TRBV5-4 with TRBJ1-1; no firm D call. The CDR3 has 14 amino acids. From germline, CDR1 is SGHNT and CDR2 YYREEE (reference sequence). The CDR3 nucleotides read TGTGCCAGCAGAGAGGAACAGATTAACACTGAAGCTCTCTTT. Its protein is CASREEQINTEALF. The whole variable domain, remainder taken from reference TRBV5-4 and TRBJ1-1, is ETGVTQSPTHLIKTRGQQVTLRCSSQSGHNTVSWYQQALGQGPQFIFQYYREEENGRGNFPPRFSGLQFPNYSSELNVNALELDDSALYLCASREEQINTEALFGQGTRLTVV.

This clonotype was found a few times. At one end the junction does not follow the germline gene, possibly because of a read error. The genes are TRBV29-1 and TRBJ1-2; 11 nucleotides match TRBD1. The CDR3 contains 15 residues. CDR1 SQVTM and CDR2 ANQGSEA come from the germline V gene. The CDR3 is CSVEGDRGSNYGHTF. Written as DNA, the CDR3 is TGCAGCGTTGAAGGGGACAGGGGGTCTAACTATGGCCACACCTTC.

In regard to this clonotype: A read error may explain this, as a much larger clone is one base away. The chain combines TRBV7-9 with TRBJ1-1, with 8 bases aligning to TRBD1. The length of the CDR3 is 16 residues. Trimming cost V 4 bases and J 5 bases; bases outside gene matches: 12. Germline loops: CDR1 SEHNR, CDR2 FQNEAQ (reference sequence). The CDR3 here is CASSSGTGGTGTEAFF. The CDR3 DNA reads as TGTGCCAGCAGCTCCGGGACAGGTGGGACGGGGACTGAAGCTTTCTTT.

This clonotype was observed many times. The chain employs TRBV24-1 and TRBJ1-1, with a tentative D call TRBD1 (5 bases). The CDR3 runs 13 residues. Germline lookup yields CDR1 KGHDR and CDR2 SFDVKD. V was shortened by 5 bases and J by 5 bases, with 11 bases between the two germline ends. CDR3 bases: TGTGCCACCAGTGTTAAAGGGGAGACTGAAGCTTTCTTT. This gives the protein CATSVKGETEAFF.

This chain uses TRBV29-1 with TRBJ2-7; 8 bases line up with TRBD2. J lost 0 bases, V lost 6 bases, and 10 bases had no gene match. Germline V gene sequence: CDR1 SQVTM, CDR2 ANQGSEA. There are 15 residues in the CDR3. DNA of the CDR3: TGCAGCGTCGAATCTCCCAGCGGGAGCTCCTACGAGCAGTACTTC. Its translation: CSVESPSGSSYEQYF.

In DNA form, the CDR3 reads TGTGCCAGCAGCCCGTACAGGGGCCAGTACCAAGAGACCCAGTACTTC. Residues: CASSPYRGQYQETQYF. This chain joins TRBV5-4 and TRBJ2-5; 7 bases align to TRBD1. This CDR3 spans 16 amino acids. J was trimmed by 0 bases and V by 4 bases; bases with no gene match: 9. CDR1 and CDR2 (germline): SGHNT, YYREEE (reference sequence).

At least ten counts were recorded for this clonotype. The rearrangement links TRBV10-3 to TRBJ2-7; the match to TRBD1 covers 9 bases. CDR1 and CDR2 (germline): ENHRY, SYGVKD. This CDR3 spans 15 amino acids. Unmatched junction bases numbered 10, after V lost 6 bases and J lost 4 bases. The DNA for the CDR3 is TGTGCCATCAGCGGAGCCCGGGACAGGGAGTACGAGCAGTACTTC. Translating gives CAISGARDREYEQYF.

The chain couples TRBV12-3 or TRBV12-4 to TRBJ1-5; 7 positions agree with TRBD1. J gave up 4 bases and V 8 bases, and 14 bases lay outside the gene matches. The CDR3 covers 16 residues. CDR3 DNA: TGTGCCAGCGAATTAGGCTGGACAGGCGATAATCAGCCCCAGCATTTT. It specifies CASELGWTGDNQPQHF.

The chain uses TRBV9 and TRBJ1-5; 8 nucleotides line up with TRBD1. With V trimmed by 2 bases and J by 2 bases, 12 bases remained unmatched. This CDR3 region has 18 residues. Germline V gene data show CDR1 as SGDLS and CDR2 as YYNGEE. The CDR3, as DNA: TGTGCCAGCAGCGTCACAGGGGGTCGCGTCGCCGGCAATCAGCCCCAGCATTTT. Translated: CASSVTGGRVAGNQPQHF.

This rearrangement joins TRBV15 to TRBJ1-5, with 7 nucleotides matching TRBD1. From germline, CDR1 is LNHNV and CDR2 YYDKDF (reference sequence). The CDR3 is 16 residues long. The V gene end was trimmed by 5 bases and the J gene end by 0 bases; junction bases not matched to a gene: 7. The CDR3 is CATSQDRDYSNQPQHF. DNA of the CDR3: TGTGCCACCAGCCAAGACAGGGACTATAGCAATCAGCCCCAGCATTTT.

The rearrangement uses TRBV7-4 and TRBJ2-7; perhaps TRBD2 as D (7 bases). V was cut by 6 bases and J by 2 bases, with 17 bases left in between. Germline CDR1 is SGHVT and CDR2 is SQSDAQ. There are 15 residues in the CDR3. For the CDR3, the DNA is TGTGCCAGCAGTCCTTCGGCGGGGGCAGCCTACGAGCAGTACTTC. It codes for CASSPSAGAAYEQYF.

This clonotype appeared many times. The rearrangement links TRBV2 to TRBJ2-7, with D uncertain. The CDR3 is made up of 14 amino acids. Germline CDR1 reads SNHLY; CDR2 reads FYNNEI. V lost 4 bases and J lost 5, with 15 bases in between. CDR3 region: CASSVRRVKDEQYF. The CDR3 DNA sequence: TGTGCCAGCAGTGTGAGACGGGTAAAGGACGAGCAGTACTTC.

The table lists this clonotype with a few counts. The chain has TRBV28 and TRBJ1-1, with unresolved D. The germline V gene encodes CDR1 MDHEN and CDR2 SYDVKM. The V end was cut by 5 bases, the J end by 0 bases, with 10 bases between. This CDR3 is 14 amino acids long. As DNA, the CDR3 is TGTGCCAGCAGTGGCGGGAGACTGAACACTGAAGCTTTCTTT. Translation gives CASSGGRLNTEAFF.